This record looks at one T cell receptor beta chain sequence and its context. What antigen it recognizes has not been identified. In total, roughly 670 healthy bone marrow donors made up the cohort. All cohort members were sampled while nominally healthy, although unrecorded immune exposures were likely present. The donor was CMV seronegative and was included in the group of about 350 seronegative cohort members. Each donor provided a peripheral blood sample, and peripheral blood mononuclear cells were used for TCR beta sequencing. The Qiagen DNeasy Blood Extraction Kit was used to extract genomic DNA from the blood cell samples. Libraries came from the immunoSEQ multiplex PCR assay. The multiplex PCR relied on a mix of 60 forward primers for TCR Vbeta segments and 13 reverse primers for TCR Jbeta segments. The CDR3 region of rearranged TCR beta genes was amplified from genomic DNA with a multiplex PCR assay. Amplified TCR beta libraries were sequenced as 87-base-pair reads on the Illumina HiSeq System. Per the authors' processing: In a later analysis, 80 million or so unique TCR beta chains were counted across the roughly 610 repertoires, and roughly 11 million of these chains were shared by at least two donors. A nearest-neighbor algorithm error-corrected the raw reads and collapsed the reads into unique sequences, merging closely related sequences to remove PCR and sequencing errors. V, D and J gene segments were assigned by aligning CDR3 sequences to IMGT reference sequences. For a sequence to be retained, at least a six-nucleotide match to both a V gene segment and a J gene segment was required. Rearrangements were classified as productive when the CDR3 lacked stop codons and remained in frame with V and J, and all other rearrangements were classified as non-productive. Following IMGT convention, CDR3 was defined as the stretch from the second conserved V-encoded cysteine up to the conserved J-encoded phenylalanine. In an earlier analysis of around 600 of the donors, sequences lacking an unambiguous match to a single V gene segment were excluded. An earlier analysis of fewer than 750 of the donors classified V segments as functional when productive rearrangements were above 56.7% and as segregating when the standard deviation between donors was above 5%. A statistical classification framework was developed to diagnose cytomegalovirus status using the catalog of TCR beta chain sequences. In a later analysis, TCR nucleotide sequences were compared against IMGT/GENE-DB human TR gene sequences so that V and J genes could be assigned. In a later analysis, CDR3 sequences and most-parsimonious VDJ recombination scenarios were assigned using the TCRdist pipeline. In a later analysis, each TCR beta chain was defined by its CDR3 amino acid sequence together with its V-gene family, and reads lacking a unique V-gene family were excluded. As a way to deal with suspected cross-contamination and a sequencing artifact, a later analysis dropped hundreds of nucleotide sequences that were highly shared and had low generation probability. In a later analysis, a clonal expansion index was calculated for each public chain from normalized within-repertoire ranks of inferred template counts. In a later analysis, generation probabilities were computed with a VDJ recombination model fitted to out-of-frame rearrangements, and the resulting probabilities were checked against IGoR. In a later analysis, TCR-TCR, TCR-HLA and TCR-CMV co-occurrence was scored with hypergeometric tests, and a repertoire-size bias correction was applied to TCR pairs. A later analysis estimated false discovery rates by permuting HLA or CMV assignments 20 times. In a later analysis, co-occurring TCRs were grouped with DBSCAN, and TCRdist sequence similarity was added when clustering was performed within HLA-allele-positive subsets. For co-occurrence clustering, repertoires with fewer than 30,000 or more than 120,000 public chains were excluded, along with four to six repertoires with anomalous nucleotide sharing. What TCRdb holds here is the immuneACCESS table cut down to in-frame rearrangements. Part of the clones is not present; checked against another copy, under half of the missing clones reflect an unresolved V gene, and the others are unexplained. V and J calls and clone size are given by that table; D and trimming were obtained from the DNA. For this sample, the table gives tens of thousands of clones. Approximately 6.8% of the sample goes to the ten largest clones.

The sample belongs to a study of cytomegalovirus exposure and HLA in healthy donors listed by TCRdb under 2017. The study in broad terms: An earlier analysis of several hundred of the donors reported over 250 Gb of sequence data and 90 million to 120 million unique TCR beta sequences obtained from about 179 million T cells. Donor age, sex, ethnicity and CMV serostatus were compiled alongside the repertoire data. A later analysis re-examined previously published TCR beta repertoires from more than 650 donors and added high-resolution HLA genotyping to investigate patterns of TCR occurrence. Class I and class II HLA loci were covered by the typing at four-digit resolution. The number of typed donors differed by locus: 629-630 for A, B, C, DRB1 and DQB1; roughly 510 for DQA1; about 600 for DPA1; and around 490 for DPB1. The study aimed to test whether cataloging public T cell receptors could reveal signatures of past pathogen exposure. In the later analysis, no new phenotypic data were used to find candidate immune exposures; instead, reliance was placed on TCR beta sequences and their occurrence across donors. All discovery cohort repertoires had been generated using a single sequencing platform. To decide whether each TCR beta V gene segment behaved as functional or pseudogenic, an earlier analysis of some 570 of the donors relied on high-throughput TCR beta sequencing. To predict cytomegalovirus infection status, the study combined high-throughput TCR immunosequencing, statistical association of individual TCRs with disease status, and machine learning. Across 300 to 500 genotyped donors of the cohort, an average of roughly 230,000 unique TCR beta nucleotide sequences per donor were sequenced, and around 19% of those sequences were non-productive. Roughly five DR-DQ haplotypes were handled as single units for association and clustering because linkage in the cohort was strong. In a later genetic analysis, genome-wide SNP genotypes for about three fifths of the 666 donors were used, and that subset was treated as a discovery cohort. An early release that covered 500 to 800 HLA-typed donors contained 300 to 350 gigabases of sequencing data and tens of millions of unique TCR sequences. A separate validation cohort of over a hundred different subjects was used in addition to the roughly 700-subject first cohort. The study used immunosequencing to profile the T cell repertoires of some 600 subjects and linked those repertoires to cytomegalovirus serostatus. Among the roughly 400 genotyped donors, 75% to 90% belonged to the genetic ancestry cluster associated with self-reported Caucasian donors.

V and J are trimmed by 0 bases and 5 bases, and the gene matches miss 1 base of the junction. From the germline V gene, CDR1 is SGHRS and CDR2 is YFSETQ. The CDR3 starts with the cysteine, ends with the phenylalanine, and has 14 residues. The retained sequence is limited to the CDR3, 42 bases, with the frame set at the first base. Overall study results and their limits: The study gave a list of 150 to 200 TCR beta chains associated with cytomegalovirus. A further reported finding was that TCR beta sequences accurately predicted the HLA-A and HLA-B alleles for most subjects in the first cohort. In an earlier analysis of roughly 500 of the donors, most TCR beta V segments appeared in productive rearrangements about 87% or about 30% of the time, broadly matching IMGT annotations. In a later analysis, 16,951 TCR beta sequences were associated with specific HLA alleles at a false discovery rate of 0.05. Presence/absence analyses assumed roughly uniform sequencing depth across donors, an assumption that may not hold. Correlated functional status among segregating V segments might reflect linkage disequilibrium, but an unknown experimental factor could not be ruled out. A cluster of highly shared sequence variants was judged likely to represent a technical artifact of the sequencing pipeline. Cytomegalovirus status was reported to be diagnosed by the classifier with high specificity and sensitivity in both the original and validation cohorts. It was suggested by the authors that the approach could potentially be generalized to other disease states and immunological phenotypes. Because the 87-base-pair reads could not distinguish some IMGT-functional V segments, including TRBV6-2 and TRBV6-3, those segments were excluded. A later analysis found that HLA-associated TCR beta chains were more clonally expanded and had lower generation probabilities than equally common non-associated chains. Only TCR beta chains were sequenced in this cohort, and the absence of alpha or paired-chain data limited detectable features. According to a later analysis, parvovirus B19, influenza, CMV and Epstein-Barr virus appeared linked to several top co-occurrence clusters. According to a later analysis, TCR association rates differed among HLA loci, with DRB1 alleles showing the most associated TCRs and HLA-C alleles showing the fewest. When HLA alleles, especially DR and DQ, strongly co-occurred, TCR associations were difficult to assign to individual alleles. Most TCR sequences were seen in very few donors, while some public TCRs were found in many individuals. An association between a missense DCLRE1C variant and V-gene and J-gene trimming of TCR beta chains was found in a later genetic analysis and replicated in an independent cohort. Three of the identified cytomegalovirus-associated TCR beta chains were confirmed in vitro to be specific for cytomegalovirus antigens. CMV serostatus was the only immune exposure information available for the cohort. In a later analysis, most CMV-associated TCR beta chains were found to appear HLA-restricted, with HLA associations seemingly driven largely by CMV exposure. Because counts were too low, 15 to 20 rarely observed V segments, including chromosome 9 orphons, were excluded from the earlier analysis of around 590 of the donors. Because HLA typing was unavailable for some donors at each locus, only the typed subset was used in association tests. In a later genetic analysis, fewer N-insertions in productive TCRs were reported among donors in an Asian-associated ancestry cluster than the approximately 710-donor mean.

The receptor's source is a woman aged 40 to 55 in good health and CMV-seronegative. The sequencing input was PBMCs. The chain is made from TRBV5-1 and TRBJ1-5, with 8 junctional bases fitting TRBD1. The DNA is TGCGCCAGCAGCTTGGCGACAGGGGATCAGCCCCAGCATTTT. Translation gives CASSLATGDQPQHF.